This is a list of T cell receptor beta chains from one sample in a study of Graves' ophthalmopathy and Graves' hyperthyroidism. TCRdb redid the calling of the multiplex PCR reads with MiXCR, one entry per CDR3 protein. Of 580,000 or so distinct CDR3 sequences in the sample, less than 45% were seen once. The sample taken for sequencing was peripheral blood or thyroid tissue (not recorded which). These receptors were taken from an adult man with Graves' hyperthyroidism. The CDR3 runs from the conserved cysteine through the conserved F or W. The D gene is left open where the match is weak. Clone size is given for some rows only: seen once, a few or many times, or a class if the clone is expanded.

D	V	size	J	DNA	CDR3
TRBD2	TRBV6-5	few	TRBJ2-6	TGTGCCAGCAGTTACCTCGCTAGCGGGGGGACTGGGGCCAACGTCCTGACTTTC	CASSYLASGGTGANVLTF
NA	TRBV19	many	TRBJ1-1	TGTGCCAGTAGTACCTCCGGACCTACCCAAGCTTTCTTT	CASSTSGPTQAFF
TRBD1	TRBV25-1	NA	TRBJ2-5	TGTGCCAGCTCACCCCTGGGGACAGGGGGCCTGGAAGAGACCCAGTACTTC	CASSPLGTGGLEETQYF
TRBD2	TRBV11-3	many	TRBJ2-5	TGTGCCAGCAGCTACCAGGGACTAGCGGGAGGAGAGACCCAGTACTTC	CASSYQGLAGGETQYF
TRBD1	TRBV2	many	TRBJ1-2	TGTGCCAGCACTTCTGTAGGGACAGCAAACTATGGCTACACCTTC	CASTSVGTANYGYTF
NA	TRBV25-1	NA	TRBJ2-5	TGTGCCAGCTCACACAGAACTGACAGTGGGTACCAAGAGACCCAGTACTTC	CASSHRTDSGYQETQYF
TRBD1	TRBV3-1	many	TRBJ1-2	TGTGCCAGCAGCCAAACAGGGGGCTATGGCTACACCTTC	CASSQTGGYGYTF
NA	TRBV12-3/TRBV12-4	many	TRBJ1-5	TGTGCCAGCAGTGGAGGGAACGCGATAGATCAGCCCCAGCATTTT	CASSGGNAIDQPQHF
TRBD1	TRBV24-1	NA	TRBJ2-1	TGTGCCACCAGTGCTGTGGACAGGGACTACAATGAGCAGTTCTTC	CATSAVDRDYNEQFF
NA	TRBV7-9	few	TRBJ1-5	TGTGCCAGCAGCTTAATAGGGACTAGCGAGACACGAGAGCATTTT	CASSLIGTSETREHF
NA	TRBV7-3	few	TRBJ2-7	TGTGCCAGCTCTCGGGGCGACGGGACACCACACGAGCAGTACTTC	CASSRGDGTPHEQYF
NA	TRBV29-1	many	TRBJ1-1	TGCAGCGTTGGGAGGGAGATGACACAGAATGAAGCTTTCTTT	CSVGREMTQNEAFF
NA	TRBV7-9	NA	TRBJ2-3	TGTGCCAGCAGTGGGGCCCAGGTCAGCACAGATACGCAGTATTTT	CASSGAQVSTDTQYF
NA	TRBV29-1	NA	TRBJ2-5	TGCAGCGTTCCCCATTTATCCAATGAGCAGTACTTC	CSVPHLSNEQYF
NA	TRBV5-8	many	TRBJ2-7	TGTGCCAGCAGCTTGCTGGGTCCGAGCTCCTACGAGCAGTACTTC	CASSLLGPSSYEQYF
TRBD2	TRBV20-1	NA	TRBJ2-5	TGCAGTGCTAGCGGGGGGTGGGAGACCCAGTACTTC	CSASGGWETQYF
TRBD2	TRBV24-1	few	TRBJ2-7	TGTGCCACCAGTGATTCGGCTAGCGGAAGCTCCTACGAGCAGTACTTC	CATSDSASGSSYEQYF
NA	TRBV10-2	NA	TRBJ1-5	TGTGCCAGCAGTCCCCCGGACATGTATCAGCCCCCGCATTTT	CASSPPDMYQPPHF
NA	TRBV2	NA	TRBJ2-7	TGTGCCGGACACGGCTCCTGCGAGCAGTACTTC	CAGHGSCEQYF
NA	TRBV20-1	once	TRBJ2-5	TGCAGTGCCCATACAGGCCAAGAGACCCAGTACTTC	CSAHTGQETQYF
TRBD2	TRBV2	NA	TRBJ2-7	TGTGCCAGACAGCGGGACCACTACTCCTACGAGCAGTACTTC	CARQRDHYSYEQYF
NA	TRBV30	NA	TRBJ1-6	TGTGCCTGGAGTGCAGGATCACCCCTCCACTTT	CAWSAGSPLHF
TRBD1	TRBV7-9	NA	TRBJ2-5	TGTGCCAGCAGCTTCCGGGACAGGGGGCATGAGACCCAGTACTTC	CASSFRDRGHETQYF
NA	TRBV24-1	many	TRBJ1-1	TGTGCCACCAGTGATACCAACAGGGCCACTGAAGCTTTCTTT	CATSDTNRATEAFF
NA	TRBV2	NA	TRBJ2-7	TGTGCCAGCAGTGAGGGGTCGGGACCCTACGAGCAGTACTTC	CASSEGSGPYEQYF
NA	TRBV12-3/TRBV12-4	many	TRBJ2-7	TGTGCCAGCAGTCAACAGGGTTTGGAGCAGTACTTC	CASSQQGLEQYF
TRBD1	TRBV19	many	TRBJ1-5	TGTGCCAGTAGTATATCCGCCGGGACAGGGAGGGGCAATCAGCCCCAGCATTTT	CASSISAGTGRGNQPQHF
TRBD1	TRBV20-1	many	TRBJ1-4	TGCAGTGCGAGGGGGCCGGAGGGTGAAAAACTGTTTTTT	CSARGPEGEKLFF
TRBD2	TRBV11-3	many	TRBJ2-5	TGTGCCAGCAGCTTAAGAATAGCGGGAGGTCAAGAGACCCAGTACTTC	CASSLRIAGGQETQYF
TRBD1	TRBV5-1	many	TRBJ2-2	TGCGCCAGCAGCTTGGGTGACAGGGGCGTTACGAACACCGGGGAGCTGTTTTTT	CASSLGDRGVTNTGELFF
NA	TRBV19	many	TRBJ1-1	TGTGCCAGTAGCTGGGGGGGGATGAACACTGAAGCTTTCTTT	CASSWGGMNTEAFF
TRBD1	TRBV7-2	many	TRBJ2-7	TGTGCCAGCAGCCCCCGGGACAGGGGGGTCTACGAGCAGTACTTC	CASSPRDRGVYEQYF
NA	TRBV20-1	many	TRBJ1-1	TGCAGTGCTAGCCGGTTGAACACTGAAGCTTTCTTT	CSASRLNTEAFF
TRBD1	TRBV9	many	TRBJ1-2	TGTGCCAGCAGCGCGCAGGGGGCTAACTATGGCTACACCTTC	CASSAQGANYGYTF
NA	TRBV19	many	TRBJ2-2	TGTGCCAGTAGGCGGACAACCGGGGAGCTGTTTTTT	CASRRTTGELFF